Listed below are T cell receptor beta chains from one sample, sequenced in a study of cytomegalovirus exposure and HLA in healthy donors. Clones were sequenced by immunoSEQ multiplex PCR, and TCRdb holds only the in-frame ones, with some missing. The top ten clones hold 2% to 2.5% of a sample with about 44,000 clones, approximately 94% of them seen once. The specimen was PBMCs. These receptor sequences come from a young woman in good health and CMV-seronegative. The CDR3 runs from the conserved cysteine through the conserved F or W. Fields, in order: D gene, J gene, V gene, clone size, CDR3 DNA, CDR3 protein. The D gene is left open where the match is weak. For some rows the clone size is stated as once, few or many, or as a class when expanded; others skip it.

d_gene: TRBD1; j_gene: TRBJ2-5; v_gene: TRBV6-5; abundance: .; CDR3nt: TGTGCCAGCAAGCCTCCAGGGACAGGGGAAGAGACCCAGTACTTC; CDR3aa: CASKPPGTGEETQYF
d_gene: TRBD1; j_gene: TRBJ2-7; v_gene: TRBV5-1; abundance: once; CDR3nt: TGCGCCAGCAGCTTCGGGACAGGTTTGCCGGTCGAGCAGTACTTC; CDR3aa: CASSFGTGLPVEQYF
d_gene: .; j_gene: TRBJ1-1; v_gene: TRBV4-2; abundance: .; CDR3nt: TGTGCCAGCAGCCAAGAAGGAACAGGGAATCGAGAAGCTTTCTTT; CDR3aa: CASSQEGTGNREAFF
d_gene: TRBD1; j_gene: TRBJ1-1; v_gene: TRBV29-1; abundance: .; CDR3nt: TGCAGCGTTAGGGGATACGACCGGGACAGGGGGATGAACACTGAAGCTTTCTTT; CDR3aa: CSVRGYDRDRGMNTEAFF
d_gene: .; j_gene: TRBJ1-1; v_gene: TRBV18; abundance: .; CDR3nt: TGTGCCAGCTTACGCGACAGCATGAACACTGAAGCTTTCTTT; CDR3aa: CASLRDSMNTEAFF
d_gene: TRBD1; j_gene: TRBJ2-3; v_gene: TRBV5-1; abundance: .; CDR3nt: TGCGCCAGCAGCTTCTCCGGGACAGGGATCACAGATACGCAGTATTTT; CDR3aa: CASSFSGTGITDTQYF
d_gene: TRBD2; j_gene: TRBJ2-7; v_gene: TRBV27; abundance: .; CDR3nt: TGTGCCAGCAGTCCCCGGGATAGCGGGCTCCCCTACGAGCAGTACTTC; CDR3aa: CASSPRDSGLPYEQYF
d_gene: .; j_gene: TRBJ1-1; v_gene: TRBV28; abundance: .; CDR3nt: TGTGCCAGCAGCGGACAGTTTGAAGCTTTCTTT; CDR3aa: CASSGQFEAFF
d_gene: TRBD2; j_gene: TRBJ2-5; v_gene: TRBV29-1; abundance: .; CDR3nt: TGCAGCGTTAGAGCGGGAGGGGGTGGAGAGACCCAGTACTTC; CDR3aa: CSVRAGGGGETQYF
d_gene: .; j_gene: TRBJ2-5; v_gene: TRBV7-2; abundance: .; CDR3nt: TGTGCCAGCAGCTTGGCAGAGACCCAGTACTTC; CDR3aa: CASSLAETQYF
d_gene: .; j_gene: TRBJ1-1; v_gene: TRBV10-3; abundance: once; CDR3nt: TGTGCCATCAGCGAGCCGGGGGAGACTGAAGCTTTCTTT; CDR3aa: CAISEPGETEAFF
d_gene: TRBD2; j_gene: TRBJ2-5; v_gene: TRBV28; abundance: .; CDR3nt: TGTGCCAGCAGCACAGGACTAGCGGCAGGTTGGGACCAGTACTTC; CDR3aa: CASSTGLAAGWDQYF
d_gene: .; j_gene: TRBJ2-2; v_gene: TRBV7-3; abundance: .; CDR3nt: TGTGCCAGCAGCCCCGCAGCGAACACCGGGGAGCTGTTTTTT; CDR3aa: CASSPAANTGELFF
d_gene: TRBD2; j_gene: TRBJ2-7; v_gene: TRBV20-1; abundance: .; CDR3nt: TGCAGGATAGCGGGAGACTACGAGCAGTACTTC; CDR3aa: CRIAGDYEQYF
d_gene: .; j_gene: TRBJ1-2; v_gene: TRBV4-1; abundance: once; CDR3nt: TGCGCCAGCAGCCAAGAGGGAGCCTATGGCTACACCTTC; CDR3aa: CASSQEGAYGYTF
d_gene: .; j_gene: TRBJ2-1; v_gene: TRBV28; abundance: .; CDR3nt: TGTGCCAGCAGCCCCCTTGGAGTCTCCTACAATGAGCAGTTCTTC; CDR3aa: CASSPLGVSYNEQFF
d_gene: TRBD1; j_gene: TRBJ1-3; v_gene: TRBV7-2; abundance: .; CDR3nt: TGTGCCAGCAGCATGGGACAGGGAAACACCATATATTTT; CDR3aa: CASSMGQGNTIYF
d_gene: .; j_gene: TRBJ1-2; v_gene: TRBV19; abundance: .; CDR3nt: TGTGCCAGTACCCTAGGAGGCGGGGATCGGACCTATGGCTACACCTTC; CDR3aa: CASTLGGGDRTYGYTF
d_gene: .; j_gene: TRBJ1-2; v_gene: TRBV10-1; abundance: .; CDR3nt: TGCGCCAAGAAGGACAGAGCTAACTATGGCTACACCTTC; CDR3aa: CAKKDRANYGYTF
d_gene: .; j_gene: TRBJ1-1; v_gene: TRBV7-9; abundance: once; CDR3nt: TGTGCCAGCAGCTTAGAATGGGGGGGGAACACTGAAGCTTTCTTT; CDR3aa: CASSLEWGGNTEAFF
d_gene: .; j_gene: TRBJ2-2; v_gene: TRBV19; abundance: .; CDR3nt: TGTGCCAACAGGCCCAGCCCGACCGGGGAGCTGTTTTTT; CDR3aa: CANRPSPTGELFF
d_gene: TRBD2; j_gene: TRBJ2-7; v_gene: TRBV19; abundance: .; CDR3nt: TGTGCCAGTAGTCCTTACGGGGGGAACGAGCAGTACTTC; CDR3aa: CASSPYGGNEQYF
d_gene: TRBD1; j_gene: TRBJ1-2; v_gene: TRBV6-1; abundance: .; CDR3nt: TGTGCCAGCAGTGAATACCGGGACAGGGGAGGCATTTACGGCTACACCTTC; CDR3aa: CASSEYRDRGGIYGYTF
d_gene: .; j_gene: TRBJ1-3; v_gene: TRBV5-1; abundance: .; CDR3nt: TGCGCCAGCGCGGTGACGGGGGCTGGAAACACCATATATTTT; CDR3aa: CASAVTGAGNTIYF
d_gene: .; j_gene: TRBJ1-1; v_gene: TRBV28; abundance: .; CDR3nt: TGTGCCAGCAGTTTAACAGGGATGAACACTGAAGCTTTCTTT; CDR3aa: CASSLTGMNTEAFF
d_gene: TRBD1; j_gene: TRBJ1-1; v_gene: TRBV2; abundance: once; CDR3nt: TGTGCCAGCAGCCTTACAGGGGATGGAGCTTTCTTT; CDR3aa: CASSLTGDGAFF
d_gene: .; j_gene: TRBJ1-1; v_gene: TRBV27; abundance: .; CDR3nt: TGTGCCAGCAGTTTATCAATTGGTCGAAGGGGGAGTGTTTTCTTT; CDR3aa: CASSLSIGRRGSVFF
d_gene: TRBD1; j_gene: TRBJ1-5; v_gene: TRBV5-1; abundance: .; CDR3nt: TGCGCCAGCAGCATAGGGGGCAGTCAGCCCCAGCATTTT; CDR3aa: CASSIGGSQPQHF
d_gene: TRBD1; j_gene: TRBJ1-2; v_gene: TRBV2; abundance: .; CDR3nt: TGTGCCAGCAGTGAAGTTACTGGGACAGGGGACCGCTTTGGCTACACCTTC; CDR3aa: CASSEVTGTGDRFGYTF
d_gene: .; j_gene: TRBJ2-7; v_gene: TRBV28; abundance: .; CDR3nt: TGTGCCAGCAGTTGGTCCCAGTACGAGCAGTACTTC; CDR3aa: CASSWSQYEQYF
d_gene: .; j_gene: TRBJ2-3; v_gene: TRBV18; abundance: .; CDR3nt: TGTGCCAGCTCATCCTTCCCCGAGCTAGGCGACACAGATACGCAGTATTTT; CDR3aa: CASSSFPELGDTDTQYF
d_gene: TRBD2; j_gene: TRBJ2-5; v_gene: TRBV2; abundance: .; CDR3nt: TGTGCCAGCAGCCCACTTTTTTTTTCCGGGTCCGGGGGGACGCCGTACCAAGAGACCCAGTACTTC; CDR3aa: CASSPLFFSGSGGTPYQETQYF
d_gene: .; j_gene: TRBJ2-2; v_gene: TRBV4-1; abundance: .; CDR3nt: TGCGCCAGCAGCCCCCAGGAGGGCAGCCCCTCAGGCGGGGAGCTGTTTTTT; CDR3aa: CASSPQEGSPSGGELFF
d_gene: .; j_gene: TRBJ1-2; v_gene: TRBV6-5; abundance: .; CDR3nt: TGTGCCAGCAGTTACCTGGGGGGGCAGGGTGGCTACACCTTC; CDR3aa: CASSYLGGQGGYTF
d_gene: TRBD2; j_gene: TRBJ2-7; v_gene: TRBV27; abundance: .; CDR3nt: TGTGCCAGCAGTTTATGGGGGGGCGAGCAGTACTTC; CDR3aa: CASSLWGGEQYF
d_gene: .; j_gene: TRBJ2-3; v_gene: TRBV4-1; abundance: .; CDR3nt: TGCGCCAGCAGCCTTGAGGGGGCGGGGTACACAGATACGCAGTATTTT; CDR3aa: CASSLEGAGYTDTQYF
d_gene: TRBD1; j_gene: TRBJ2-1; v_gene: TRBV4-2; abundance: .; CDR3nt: TGTGCCAGCAGCCAAGATACAGGGGGCTCCTACAATGAGCAGTTCTTC; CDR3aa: CASSQDTGGSYNEQFF
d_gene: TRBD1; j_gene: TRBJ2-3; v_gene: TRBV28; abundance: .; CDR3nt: TGTGCCAGCAGTTTATCCCGGACAGGCGGTCGGAGATTGGTGACAGATACGCAGTATTTT; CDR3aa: CASSLSRTGGRRLVTDTQYF
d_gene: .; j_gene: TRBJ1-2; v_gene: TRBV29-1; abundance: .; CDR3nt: TGCAGCGGGGGGAGGGGCGGCTACACCTTC; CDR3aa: CSGGRGGYTF
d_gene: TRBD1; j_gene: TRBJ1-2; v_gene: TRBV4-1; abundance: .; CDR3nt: TGCGCCAGCAGCCCTGGGACAGCGGACAACTATGGCTACACCTTC; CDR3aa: CASSPGTADNYGYTF
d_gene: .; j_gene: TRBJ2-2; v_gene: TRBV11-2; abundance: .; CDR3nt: TGTGCCAGCAGCTTAGCTACAGGATACGACGGGGAGCTGTTTTTT; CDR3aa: CASSLATGYDGELFF
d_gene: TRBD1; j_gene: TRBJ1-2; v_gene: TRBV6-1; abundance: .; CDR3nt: TGTGCCAGCAGTGAAAGGCCTAGGGACAGGCTGTATGGCTACACCTTC; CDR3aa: CASSERPRDRLYGYTF
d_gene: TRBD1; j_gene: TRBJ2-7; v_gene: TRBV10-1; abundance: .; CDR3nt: TGCGCCAGCAGTCACGACAGGGGTTACGAGCAGTACTTC; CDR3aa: CASSHDRGYEQYF
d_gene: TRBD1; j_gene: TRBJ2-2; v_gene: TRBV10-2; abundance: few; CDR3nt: TGCGCCAGCAGGACTTTTCTCGGGACAGTGGGGGAGCTGTTTTTT; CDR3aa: CASRTFLGTVGELFF
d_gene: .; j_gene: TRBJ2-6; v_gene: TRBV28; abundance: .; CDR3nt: TGTGCCAGCACCCTTTCGCGGGGAAGGAGGCCACGGGCCAACGTCCTGACTTTC; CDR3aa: CASTLSRGRRPRANVLTF
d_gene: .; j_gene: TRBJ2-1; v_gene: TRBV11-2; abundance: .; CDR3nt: TGTGCCAGCAGCTTAGATCCAGGAACTGGCTCCTACAATGAGCAGTTCTTC; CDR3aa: CASSLDPGTGSYNEQFF
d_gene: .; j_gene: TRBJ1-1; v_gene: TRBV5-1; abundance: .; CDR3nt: TGCGCCAGCAGCACAGGCCCACCGAACACTGAAGCTTTCTTT; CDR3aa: CASSTGPPNTEAFF
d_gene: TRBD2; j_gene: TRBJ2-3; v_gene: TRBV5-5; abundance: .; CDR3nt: TGTGCCAGCAGCTCCACGGGAGTGGGACTAGCGGGAGTTATAGATACGCAGTATTTT; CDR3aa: CASSSTGVGLAGVIDTQYF
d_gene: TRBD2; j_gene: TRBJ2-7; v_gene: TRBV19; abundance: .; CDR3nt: TGTGCCAGTAATGACGGGACTAGCGGGAGCGAGCAGTACTTC; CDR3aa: CASNDGTSGSEQYF
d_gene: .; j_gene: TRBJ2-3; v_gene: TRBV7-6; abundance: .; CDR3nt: TGTGCCAGCAGCCCTCGAGTCGGAGGAGATACGCAGTATTTT; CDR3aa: CASSPRVGGDTQYF
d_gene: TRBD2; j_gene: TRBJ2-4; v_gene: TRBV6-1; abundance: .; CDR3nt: TGTGCCAGCAGTGAGCGGACTAGCGGGGGGGCCAAGGCCAAAAACATTCAGTACTTC; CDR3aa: CASSERTSGGAKAKNIQYF
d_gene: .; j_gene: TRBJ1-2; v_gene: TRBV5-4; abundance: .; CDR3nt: TGTGCCAGCAGCTCCGGGACAAACTATGGCTACACCTTC; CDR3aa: CASSSGTNYGYTF
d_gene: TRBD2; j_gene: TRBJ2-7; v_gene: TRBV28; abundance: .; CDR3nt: TGTGCCAGCAGTGCTCCGGGACTAGCGGGACCCTACGAGCAGTACTTC; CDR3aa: CASSAPGLAGPYEQYF
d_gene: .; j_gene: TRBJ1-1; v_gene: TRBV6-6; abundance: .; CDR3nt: TGTGCCAGCAAAAACGGGGGGCCGCAGGGCACTGAAGCTTTCTTT; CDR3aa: CASKNGGPQGTEAFF
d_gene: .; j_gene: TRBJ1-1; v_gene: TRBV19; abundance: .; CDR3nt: TGTGCCAGTAGTATGACAGAGAACACTGAAGCTTTCTTT; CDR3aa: CASSMTENTEAFF
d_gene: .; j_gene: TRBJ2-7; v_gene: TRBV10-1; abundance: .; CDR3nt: TGCGCCAGCAGTGAGTCCCAGGGTTACGACGAGCAGTACTTC; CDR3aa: CASSESQGYDEQYF
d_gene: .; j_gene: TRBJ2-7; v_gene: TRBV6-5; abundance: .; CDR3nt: TGTGCCAGCGCTTCGTCTAGCGATTGGCAGTACTTC; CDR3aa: CASASSSDWQYF
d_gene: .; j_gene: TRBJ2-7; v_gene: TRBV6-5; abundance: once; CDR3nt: TGTGCCAGCAGTTACGGTCCCTCACAGGGCACCTACGAGCAGTACTTC; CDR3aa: CASSYGPSQGTYEQYF
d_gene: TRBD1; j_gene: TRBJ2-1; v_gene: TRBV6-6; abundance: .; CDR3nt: TGTGCCAGCAGTTTGCCGGACAGGGGAAACAATGAGCAGTTCTTC; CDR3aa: CASSLPDRGNNEQFF